What follows describes a single T cell receptor beta chain. Its binding antigen is unknown. Base quality data are lacking; no much larger clone is found one base away. The method was the immunoSEQ multiplex PCR assay. For the multiplex PCR, a mixture combining 60 forward primers for TCR Vbeta segments and 13 reverse primers for TCR Jbeta segments was used. The CDR3 region of rearranged TCR beta genes was amplified from genomic DNA with a multiplex PCR assay. The amplified TCR beta libraries were sequenced on the Illumina HiSeq System as 87-base-pair reads. Processing in the source paper ran as follows. Across the 700 or so repertoires, a later analysis counted around 80 million unique TCR beta chains, approximately 10 million of which were shared by at least two donors. A nearest-neighbor algorithm error-corrected the raw reads and collapsed the reads into unique sequences, merging closely related sequences to remove PCR and sequencing errors. Alignment of CDR3 sequences to IMGT reference sequences was used to assign V, D and J gene segments. Each retained sequence needed at least a six-nucleotide match to both a V gene segment and a J gene segment. Rearrangements were called productive when the CDR3 lacked stop codons and stayed in frame with V and J; all others were non-productive. CDR3 was defined according to IMGT convention as the region running from the second conserved V-encoded cysteine to the conserved J-encoded phenylalanine. In an earlier analysis of roughly 610 of the donors, sequences lacking an unambiguous match to a single V gene segment were excluded. In an earlier analysis of roughly 500 of the donors, V segments were called functional above 56.7% productive rearrangements and were called segregating when the between-donor standard deviation exceeded 5%. To diagnose cytomegalovirus status from the catalog of TCR beta chain sequences, a statistical classification framework was built. V and J gene assignment, in a later analysis, came from comparing TCR nucleotide sequences with IMGT/GENE-DB human TR gene sequences. Using the TCRdist pipeline, a later analysis assigned CDR3 sequences along with most-parsimonious VDJ recombination scenarios. In a later analysis, every TCR beta chain was defined by the combination of its CDR3 amino acid sequence and its V-gene family, and reads without a unique V-gene family were dropped. A later analysis removed 550 to 700 highly shared, low-generation-probability nucleotide sequences to deal with suspected cross-contamination and a sequencing artifact. For each public chain, a later analysis derived a clonal expansion index from normalized ranks of inferred template counts within each repertoire. A later analysis computed generation probabilities with a VDJ recombination model fitted to out-of-frame rearrangements, and checked the results against IGoR. A later analysis scored TCR-TCR, TCR-HLA and TCR-CMV co-occurrence with hypergeometric tests, applying a repertoire-size bias correction to TCR pairs. False discovery rates were estimated in a later analysis by permuting HLA or CMV assignments 20 times. A later analysis grouped co-occurring TCRs with DBSCAN, adding TCRdist sequence similarity when clustering within HLA-allele-positive subsets. Co-occurrence clustering excluded repertoires with fewer than 30,000 or more than 120,000 public chains, plus five with anomalous nucleotide sharing. Held by TCRdb, this immuneACCESS table contains in-frame sequences only and omits some clones. Under half of the omission traces to an unresolved V gene where checked; the cause of the rest is unknown. V and J calls and clone size are as listed in that table; D and trimming were resolved from the DNA. The sample table holds about 130,000 clones, of which over 65% were seen once. The ten largest clones represent 9.5% to 13% of the sample.

The data were taken from a study of cytomegalovirus exposure and HLA in healthy donors (dated by TCRdb to about 2017). Regarding the complete study: An earlier analysis of a few hundred of the donors reported 276 Gb of sequence data and approximately 120 million unique TCR beta sequences obtained from roughly 180 million T cells. The study profiled the T cell repertoires of more than 500 subjects by immunosequencing and related them to cytomegalovirus serostatus. The study was designed to test whether signatures of past pathogen exposure could be identified by cataloging public T cell receptors. A later genetic analysis took genome-wide SNP genotypes for about 60% of the roughly 670 donors and used that subset as a discovery cohort. HLA typing covered class I and class II loci at four-digit resolution. Donor age, sex, ethnicity and CMV serostatus were collected together with the repertoire data. Typing coverage differed by locus: A, B, C, DRB1 and DQB1 were typed in roughly 620-630 donors, DQA1 in 500 to 550, DPA1 in around 580, and DPB1 in about 450. Of the approximately 400 genotyped donors, 81% were placed in the genetic ancestry cluster associated with self-reported Caucasian donors. An early release that covered some 630 HLA-typed donors contained about 300 gigabases of sequencing data and around 80 million unique TCR sequences. Roughly 5 DR-DQ haplotypes were treated as single units for association and clustering because of strong linkage in the cohort. Every repertoire in the discovery cohort had been generated on one and the same sequencing platform. In addition to the first cohort of 666 subjects, a separate validation cohort of approximately 130 different subjects was used. In an earlier analysis of about 590 of the donors, high-throughput TCR beta sequencing was used to judge whether each TCR beta V gene segment behaved as functional or pseudogenic. A later analysis re-analyzed previously published TCR beta repertoires from 666 donors and added high-resolution HLA genotyping to study TCR occurrence patterns. Rather than drawing on any new phenotypic data, the later analysis identified candidate immune exposures from TCR beta sequences and the way those sequences occurred across donors. To predict cytomegalovirus infection status, the study brought together high-throughput TCR immunosequencing, statistical association of individual TCRs with disease status, and machine learning. Across some 400 genotyped donors of the cohort, an average of about 240,000 unique TCR beta nucleotide sequences per donor were sequenced, and approximately 17% of those sequences were non-productive. General study outcomes and caveats: A further reported finding was that TCR beta sequences accurately predicted the HLA-A and HLA-B alleles for most subjects in the first cohort. A later analysis found that HLA-associated TCR beta chains were more clonally expanded and had lower generation probabilities than equally common non-associated chains. In an earlier analysis of roughly 560 of the donors, most TCR beta V segments were observed in productive rearrangements about 90% or about 30% of the time, broadly matching IMGT annotations. Across donors, most TCR sequences were observed very rarely, whereas some public TCRs were present in many individuals. This cohort had only TCR beta chains sequenced, and the lack of alpha or paired-chain data limited which features could be detected. Because HLA typing was missing for some donors at each locus, association tests included only the typed subset. A later genetic analysis associated a missense DCLRE1C variant with V-gene and J-gene trimming of TCR beta chains, and an independent cohort replicated the association. A total of around 150 TCR beta chains were listed by the study as associated with cytomegalovirus. When HLA alleles, especially DR and DQ, strongly co-occurred, attributing TCR associations to individual alleles was difficult. A cluster of highly shared sequence variants was judged likely to represent a technical artifact of the sequencing pipeline. According to a later genetic analysis, donors in an Asian-associated ancestry cluster had fewer N-insertions in productive TCRs than the approximately 690-donor mean. Linkage disequilibrium might explain the correlated functional status among segregating V segments, but an unknown experimental factor could not be excluded. In a later analysis, several top co-occurrence clusters were reported to appear linked to parvovirus B19, influenza, CMV and Epstein-Barr virus. According to the authors, the approach could potentially be generalized to other disease states and immunological phenotypes. In a later analysis, the rate of TCR association differed among HLA loci, with DRB1 alleles having the most associated TCRs and HLA-C alleles having the fewest. Because counts were too low, under 20 rarely observed V segments, including chromosome 9 orphons, were left out of the earlier analysis of some 640 of the donors. In both the original and validation cohorts, the classifier was reported to diagnose cytomegalovirus status with high specificity and sensitivity. Specific HLA alleles were associated with 16,951 TCR beta sequences at a false discovery rate of 0.05 in a later analysis. Some IMGT-functional V segments, including TRBV6-2 and TRBV6-3, could not be told apart with the 87-base-pair reads, so those segments were excluded. Roughly uniform sequencing depth across donors was assumed in presence/absence analyses, although this assumption may not hold. Most CMV-associated TCR beta chains appeared to be HLA-restricted in a later analysis, and the HLA associations seemed to be driven largely by CMV exposure. In vitro tests confirmed that three of the cytomegalovirus-associated TCR beta chains recognize cytomegalovirus antigens. For the cohort, immune exposure information was limited to CMV serostatus.

The CDR3, cysteine through phenylalanine, is 16 amino acids long. The sequence is cut down to CDR3 DNA, 48 bases in frame from base 1. A distance of 19 bases separates the germline ends of V and J, which lose 2 bases and 2 bases respectively. For CDR1 and CDR2, the germline V gene lists SQVTM and ANQGSEA. The cohort was made up of 650 to 700 healthy bone marrow donors. Cohort members were all nominally healthy when sampled, although unrecorded immune exposures were likely present. The donor was CMV seropositive and was included in the group of 300 or so seropositive cohort members. Each donor provided a peripheral blood sample, and peripheral blood mononuclear cells were used for TCR beta sequencing. The Qiagen DNeasy Blood Extraction Kit was used to extract genomic DNA from the blood cell samples.

The chain was built from TRBV29-1 and TRBJ2-7, and possibly TRBD1, on 6 matching bases. The material sequenced was PBMCs. The clonotype originates from a man aged 25-45 years in good health and CMV-seropositive. Read as DNA, the sequence is TGCAGCGTTGAAACTGCAGGGGAATTGTACCCCTACGAGCAGTACTTC. This gives the protein CSVETAGELYPYEQYF.